These T cell receptor beta chains were read from a single sample in a study of blood T cells in healthy people across ages. TCRdb fed the 5' RACE reads into MiXCR, producing one record per CDR3 protein. This sample has about 1.4 million distinct CDR3 sequences; approximately 59% occur once, and the top ten carry 6.5% to 8.5%. The sequencing input was blood. These receptors all stem from a man between 18 and 35 years old in good health. Each CDR3 is given with its conserved first and last residue. Each record gives: clone size, D gene, J gene, V gene, CDR3 protein, CDR3 DNA. A D gene is named only where the DNA matches it firmly. Only some rows state a clone size, as once, few, many or a class for expanded clones.

clone_size: -
d_call: -
j_call: TRBJ2-1
v_call: TRBV3-1
cdr3_aa: CASSQPDGTQFF
cdr3_nt: TGTGCCAGCAGCCAACCGGACGGAACGCAGTTCTTC

clone_size: few
d_call: TRBD2
j_call: TRBJ2-1
v_call: TRBV20-1
cdr3_aa: CSARDGTSGSYEQFF
cdr3_nt: TGCAGTGCTAGAGACGGGACTAGCGGGAGTTATGAGCAGTTCTTC

clone_size: -
d_call: -
j_call: TRBJ2-7
v_call: TRBV4-3
cdr3_aa: CASSQDGKEHRFTPYEQYF
cdr3_nt: TGCGCCAGCAGCCAAGATGGAAAGGAGCACCGCTTTACCCCCTACGAGCAGTACTTC

clone_size: few
d_call: -
j_call: TRBJ1-5
v_call: TRBV4-1
cdr3_aa: CASSLTGQAGQPQHF
cdr3_nt: TGCGCCAGCAGCCTTACGGGGCAAGCTGGTCAGCCCCAGCATTTT

clone_size: -
d_call: -
j_call: TRBJ2-5
v_call: TRBV21-1
cdr3_aa: CASSKGSGLGEQYF
cdr3_nt: TGTGCCAGCAGCAAAGGGTCTGGGCTCGGAGAGCAGTACTTC

clone_size: -
d_call: TRBD2
j_call: TRBJ2-1
v_call: TRBV5-1
cdr3_aa: CASSSSGGRVNEQFF
cdr3_nt: TGCGCCAGCAGCTCGTCAGGCGGGAGGGTTAATGAGCAGTTCTTC

clone_size: -
d_call: TRBD1
j_call: TRBJ1-2
v_call: TRBV6-5
cdr3_aa: CASSYMDREDLGGYTF
cdr3_nt: TGTGCCAGCAGTTACATGGACAGGGAGGACTTAGGTGGCTACACCTTC

clone_size: few
d_call: -
j_call: TRBJ2-1
v_call: TRBV4-3
cdr3_aa: CASSSVLNEQFF
cdr3_nt: TGCGCCAGCAGCTCAGTCCTCAATGAGCAGTTCTTC

clone_size: few
d_call: TRBD1
j_call: TRBJ1-1
v_call: TRBV4-2
cdr3_aa: CASSHGTVAEAFF
cdr3_nt: TGTGCCAGCAGCCACGGGACAGTCGCTGAAGCTTTCTTT

clone_size: -
d_call: -
j_call: TRBJ2-7
v_call: TRBV7-2
cdr3_aa: CASSPRNEQYF
cdr3_nt: TGTGCCAGCAGCCCACGAAACGAGCAGTACTTC

clone_size: once
d_call: TRBD2
j_call: TRBJ2-1
v_call: TRBV4-2
cdr3_aa: CASSQAGTSGNEQFF
cdr3_nt: TGTGCCAGCAGCCAAGCTGGGACTAGCGGAAATGAGCAGTTCTTC

clone_size: once
d_call: TRBD2
j_call: TRBJ2-4
v_call: TRBV7-2
cdr3_aa: CASSLSGGAGNIQYF
cdr3_nt: TGTGCCAGCAGCTTAAGCGGGGGGGCCGGAAACATTCAGTACTTC

clone_size: -
d_call: -
j_call: TRBJ1-4
v_call: TRBV29-1
cdr3_aa: CSALRSRALFF
cdr3_nt: TGCAGCGCTTTGAGGAGCCGGGCCTTGTTTTTT

clone_size: -
d_call: TRBD1
j_call: TRBJ1-5
v_call: TRBV2
cdr3_aa: CASSTGTGGSNQPQHF
cdr3_nt: TGTGCCAGCAGTACCGGGACAGGGGGTTCCAATCAGCCCCAGCATTTT

clone_size: -
d_call: -
j_call: TRBJ1-6
v_call: TRBV6-2/TRBV6-3
cdr3_aa: CASRTLRTEISPLHF
cdr3_nt: TGTGCCAGCAGGACGTTAAGGACGGAAATTTCACCCCTCCACTTT

clone_size: -
d_call: -
j_call: TRBJ1-1
v_call: TRBV20-1
cdr3_aa: CSARWGVGNTEAFF
cdr3_nt: TGCAGTGCTAGATGGGGGGTCGGGAACACTGAAGCTTTCTTT

clone_size: few
d_call: -
j_call: TRBJ1-6
v_call: TRBV6-5
cdr3_aa: CASSYSTQGLGNSPLHF
cdr3_nt: TGTGCCAGCAGTTACTCGACCCAGGGACTTGGTAATTCACCCCTCCACTTT

clone_size: few
d_call: -
j_call: TRBJ2-1
v_call: TRBV2
cdr3_aa: CASGPYNEQFF
cdr3_nt: TGTGCCAGCGGGCCATACAATGAGCAGTTCTTC

clone_size: -
d_call: -
j_call: TRBJ2-7
v_call: TRBV24-1
cdr3_aa: CATSDNRHGEQYF
cdr3_nt: TGTGCCACCAGTGATAACAGGCATGGCGAGCAGTACTTC

clone_size: few
d_call: -
j_call: TRBJ2-7
v_call: TRBV29-1
cdr3_aa: CSVEGTHYEQYF
cdr3_nt: TGCAGCGTTGAAGGGACACACTACGAGCAGTACTTC

clone_size: -
d_call: -
j_call: TRBJ2-1
v_call: TRBV29-1
cdr3_aa: CSVEVGRPGVYEQFF
cdr3_nt: TGCAGCGTTGAGGTAGGGCGACCCGGGGTCTATGAGCAGTTCTTC

clone_size: -
d_call: -
j_call: TRBJ2-1
v_call: TRBV21-1
cdr3_aa: CASSNRDRGENEQFF
cdr3_nt: TGTGCCAGCAGCAACCGGGACAGGGGCGAGAATGAGCAGTTCTTC

clone_size: once
d_call: TRBD2
j_call: TRBJ2-7
v_call: TRBV6-1
cdr3_aa: CASRDATSGPTNPYEQYF
cdr3_nt: TGTGCCAGCAGGGACGCGACTAGCGGGCCCACTAATCCCTACGAGCAGTACTTC

clone_size: -
d_call: TRBD2
j_call: TRBJ2-3
v_call: TRBV29-1
cdr3_aa: CSVGRTSGRGQGDTQYF
cdr3_nt: TGCAGCGTTGGAAGAACTAGCGGGAGGGGACAGGGAGATACGCAGTATTTT

clone_size: -
d_call: -
j_call: TRBJ2-1
v_call: TRBV20-1
cdr3_aa: CSARRDMIYNEQFF
cdr3_nt: TGCAGTGCTAGGCGGGACATGATATACAATGAGCAGTTCTTC

clone_size: once
d_call: -
j_call: TRBJ1-1
v_call: TRBV14
cdr3_aa: CASSQVAGTNTEAFF
cdr3_nt: TGTGCCAGCAGCCAAGTAGCAGGGACGAACACTGAAGCTTTCTTT

clone_size: -
d_call: -
j_call: TRBJ2-3
v_call: TRBV6-5
cdr3_aa: CASSFAITDTQYF
cdr3_nt: TGTGCCAGCAGTTTTGCCATAACAGATACGCAGTATTTT

clone_size: -
d_call: -
j_call: TRBJ2-1
v_call: TRBV6-5
cdr3_aa: CASRPFGGQGNEQFF
cdr3_nt: TGTGCCAGCCGCCCCTTCGGGGGGCAGGGGAATGAGCAGTTCTTC

clone_size: -
d_call: -
j_call: TRBJ2-3
v_call: TRBV2
cdr3_aa: CARRTGASSTDTQYF
cdr3_nt: TGTGCCCGTCGGACGGGAGCTTCTAGCACAGATACGCAGTATTTT

clone_size: -
d_call: -
j_call: TRBJ2-7
v_call: TRBV9
cdr3_aa: CASSPRGVGFDEQYF
cdr3_nt: TGTGCCAGCAGCCCGAGGGGTGTGGGGTTCGACGAGCAGTACTTC

clone_size: -
d_call: -
j_call: TRBJ2-3
v_call: TRBV15
cdr3_aa: CATSPRAPLERSTQYF
cdr3_nt: TGTGCCACCAGCCCCAGGGCACCACTCGAGCGTAGTACGCAGTATTTT

clone_size: few
d_call: TRBD2
j_call: TRBJ2-3
v_call: TRBV10-3
cdr3_aa: CAIRTSGSTDTQYF
cdr3_nt: TGTGCCATCAGAACTAGCGGCAGCACAGATACGCAGTATTTT

clone_size: -
d_call: -
j_call: TRBJ2-3
v_call: TRBV7-9
cdr3_aa: CASSFFGGHTDTQYF
cdr3_nt: TGTGCCAGCAGCTTTTTCGGCGGTCACACAGATACGCAGTATTTT

clone_size: -
d_call: TRBD2
j_call: TRBJ2-5
v_call: TRBV7-6
cdr3_aa: CASSYPAGVGADEQYF
cdr3_nt: TGTGCCAGCAGTTATCCAGCGGGGGTTGGGGCGGATGAGCAGTACTTC

clone_size: -
d_call: TRBD1
j_call: TRBJ2-7
v_call: TRBV7-9
cdr3_aa: CASSPRPKDRGVFYEQYF
cdr3_nt: TGTGCCAGCAGCCCAAGACCGAAAGACAGGGGGGTTTTCTACGAGCAGTACTTC

clone_size: -
d_call: -
j_call: TRBJ1-6
v_call: TRBV6-2/TRBV6-3
cdr3_aa: CASSLNTPANNSPLHF
cdr3_nt: TGTGCCAGCAGTTTGAACACACCGGCAAATAATTCACCCCTCCACTTT

clone_size: -
d_call: TRBD1
j_call: TRBJ1-1
v_call: TRBV5-1
cdr3_aa: CASSFGYRQGKDTEAFF
cdr3_nt: TGCGCCAGCAGCTTCGGATATAGACAGGGGAAGGACACTGAAGCTTTCTTT

clone_size: -
d_call: -
j_call: TRBJ2-3
v_call: TRBV29-1
cdr3_aa: CSVEKLDTDTQYF
cdr3_nt: TGCAGCGTTGAAAAGTTGGACACAGATACGCAGTATTTT

clone_size: once
d_call: TRBD1
j_call: TRBJ2-7
v_call: TRBV4-1
cdr3_aa: CASSRDRGLGYEQYF
cdr3_nt: TGCGCCAGCAGCCGAGACAGGGGACTCGGATACGAGCAGTACTTC

clone_size: -
d_call: -
j_call: TRBJ1-1
v_call: TRBV6-2/TRBV6-3
cdr3_aa: CASSYSRYTEAFF
cdr3_nt: TGTGCCAGCAGTTACTCAAGATACACTGAAGCTTTCTTT

clone_size: -
d_call: -
j_call: TRBJ1-2
v_call: TRBV3-1
cdr3_aa: CASSQDPTHYGYTF
cdr3_nt: TGTGCCAGCAGCCAAGACCCCACCCACTATGGCTACACCTTC

clone_size: -
d_call: TRBD1
j_call: TRBJ2-2
v_call: TRBV4-1
cdr3_aa: CASSLRTGTSNTGELFF
cdr3_nt: TGCGCCAGCAGCCTCAGGACAGGGACATCAAACACCGGGGAGCTGTTTTTT

clone_size: -
d_call: -
j_call: TRBJ1-6
v_call: TRBV4-2
cdr3_aa: CASSQEGMLNSPLHF
cdr3_nt: TGTGCCAGCAGCCAAGAGGGAATGTTAAATTCACCCCTCCACTTT

clone_size: -
d_call: TRBD2
j_call: TRBJ2-7
v_call: TRBV7-2
cdr3_aa: CASSSGTSLYSEQYF
cdr3_nt: TGTGCCAGCAGCTCGGGGACTAGCTTATATAGCGAGCAGTACTTC

clone_size: few
d_call: -
j_call: TRBJ1-2
v_call: TRBV27
cdr3_aa: CASKGRGNLNGYTF
cdr3_nt: TGTGCCAGTAAAGGACGGGGAAATCTTAATGGCTACACCTTC

clone_size: -
d_call: TRBD2
j_call: TRBJ2-7
v_call: TRBV4-1
cdr3_aa: CASSQEGAGGEQYF
cdr3_nt: TGCGCCAGCAGCCAAGAGGGGGCGGGAGGTGAGCAGTACTTC

clone_size: -
d_call: -
j_call: TRBJ1-1
v_call: TRBV5-1
cdr3_aa: CASSLKYSLDTEAFF
cdr3_nt: TGCGCCAGCAGCTTGAAGTACAGTTTGGACACTGAAGCTTTCTTT

clone_size: few
d_call: -
j_call: TRBJ2-6
v_call: TRBV15
cdr3_aa: CATSRRGSGANVLTF
cdr3_nt: TGTGCCACCAGCAGGCGAGGCTCTGGGGCCAACGTCCTGACTTTC